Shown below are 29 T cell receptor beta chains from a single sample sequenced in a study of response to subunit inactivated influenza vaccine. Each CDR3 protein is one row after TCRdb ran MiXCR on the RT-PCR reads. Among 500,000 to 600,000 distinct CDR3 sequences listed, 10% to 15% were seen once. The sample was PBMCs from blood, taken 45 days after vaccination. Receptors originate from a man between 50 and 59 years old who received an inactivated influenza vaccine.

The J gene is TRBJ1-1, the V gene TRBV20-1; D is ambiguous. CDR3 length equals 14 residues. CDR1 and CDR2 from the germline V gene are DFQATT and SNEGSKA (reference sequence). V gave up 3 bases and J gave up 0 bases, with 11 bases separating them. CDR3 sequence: CSARRESVNTEAFF. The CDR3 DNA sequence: TGCAGTGCTAGGCGGGAATCGGTGAACACTGAAGCTTTCTTT.

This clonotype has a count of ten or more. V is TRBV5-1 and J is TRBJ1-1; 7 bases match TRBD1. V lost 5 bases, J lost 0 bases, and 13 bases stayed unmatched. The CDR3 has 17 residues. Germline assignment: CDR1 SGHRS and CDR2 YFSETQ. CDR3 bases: TGCGCCAGCAGTCCCACTCGGACAGGAAACATGAACACTGAAGCTTTCTTT. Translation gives CASSPTRTGNMNTEAFF. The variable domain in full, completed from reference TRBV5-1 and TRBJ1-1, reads KAGVTQTPRYLIKTRGQQVTLSCSPISGHRSVSWYQQTPGQGLQFLFEYFSETQRNKGNFPGRFSGRQFSNSRSEMNVSTLELGDSALYLCASSPTRTGNMNTEAFFGQGTRLTVV.

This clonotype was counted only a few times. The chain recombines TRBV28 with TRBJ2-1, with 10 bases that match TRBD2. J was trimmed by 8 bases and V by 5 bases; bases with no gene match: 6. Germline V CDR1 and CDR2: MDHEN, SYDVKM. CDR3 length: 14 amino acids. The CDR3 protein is CASSQREGPYEQFF. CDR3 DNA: TGTGCCAGCAGTCAGCGGGAGGGCCCTTATGAGCAGTTCTTC.

The CDR3 DNA sequence: TGTGCCAGCAGACCTACTCGCGAAACCTACAATGAGCAGTTCTTC. Translating gives CASRPTRETYNEQFF. This chain uses TRBV6-1 with TRBJ2-1; D unclear. V was pared by 6 bases and J by 2 bases, with 14 bases between. From germline, CDR1 is MNHNS and CDR2 SASEGT. The CDR3 covers 15 residues.

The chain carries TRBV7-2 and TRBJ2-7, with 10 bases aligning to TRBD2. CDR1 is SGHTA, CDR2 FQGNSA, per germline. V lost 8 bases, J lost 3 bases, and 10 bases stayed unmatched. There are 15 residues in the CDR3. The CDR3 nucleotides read TGTGCCAGCGGTGAGCGGGAGGGCCTCGTCTACGAGCAGTACTTC. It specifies CASGEREGLVYEQYF.

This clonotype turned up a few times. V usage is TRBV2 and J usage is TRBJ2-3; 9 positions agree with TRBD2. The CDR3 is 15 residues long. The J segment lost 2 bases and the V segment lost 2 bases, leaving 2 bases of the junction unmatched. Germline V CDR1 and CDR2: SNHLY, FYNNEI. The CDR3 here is CASSELAGATDTQYF. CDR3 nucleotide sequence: TGTGCCAGCAGTGAATTAGCGGGGGCCACAGATACGCAGTATTTT.

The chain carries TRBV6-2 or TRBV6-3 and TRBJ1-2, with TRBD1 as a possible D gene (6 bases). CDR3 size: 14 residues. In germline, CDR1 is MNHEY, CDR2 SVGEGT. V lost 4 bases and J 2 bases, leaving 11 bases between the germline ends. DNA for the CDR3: TGTGCCAGCAGTTTGGACAGATACAACTATGGCTACACCTTC. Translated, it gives CASSLDRYNYGYTF.

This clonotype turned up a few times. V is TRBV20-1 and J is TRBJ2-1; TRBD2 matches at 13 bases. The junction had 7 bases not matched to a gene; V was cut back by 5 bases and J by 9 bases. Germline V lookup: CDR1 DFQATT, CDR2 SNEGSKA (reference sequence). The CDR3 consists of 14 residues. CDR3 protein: CSAVTSGGAPEQFF. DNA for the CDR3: TGCAGTGCTGTAACTAGCGGGGGGGCCCCTGAGCAGTTCTTC.

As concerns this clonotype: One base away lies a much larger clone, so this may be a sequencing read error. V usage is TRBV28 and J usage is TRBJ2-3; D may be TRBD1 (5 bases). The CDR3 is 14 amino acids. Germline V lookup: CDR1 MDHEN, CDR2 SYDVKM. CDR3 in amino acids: CAISRGHMSDTQYF. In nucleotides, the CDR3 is TGTGCCATCAGTCGAGGACACATGTCAGATACGCAGTATTTT. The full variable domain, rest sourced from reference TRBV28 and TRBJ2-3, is DVKVTQSSRYLVKRTGEKVFLECVQDMDHENMFWYRQDPGLGLRLIYFSYDVKMKEKGDIPEGYSVSREKKERFSLILESASTNQTSMYLCAISRGHMSDTQYFGPGTRLTVL.

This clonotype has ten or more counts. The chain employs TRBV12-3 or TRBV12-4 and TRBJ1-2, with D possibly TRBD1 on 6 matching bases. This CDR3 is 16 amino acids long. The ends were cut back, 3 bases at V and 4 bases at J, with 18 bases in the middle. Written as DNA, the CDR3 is TGTGCCAGCAGTTTTTCTCCCGGGGGGCTGATCTATGGCTACACCTTC. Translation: CASSFSPGGLIYGYTF.

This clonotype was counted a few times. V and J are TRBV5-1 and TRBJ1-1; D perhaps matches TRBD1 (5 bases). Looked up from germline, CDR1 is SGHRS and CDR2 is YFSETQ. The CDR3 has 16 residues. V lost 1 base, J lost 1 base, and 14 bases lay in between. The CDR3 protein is CASSLWGKVGNTEAFF. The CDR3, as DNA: TGCGCCAGCAGCTTGTGGGGCAAGGTTGGGAACACTGAAGCTTTCTTT.

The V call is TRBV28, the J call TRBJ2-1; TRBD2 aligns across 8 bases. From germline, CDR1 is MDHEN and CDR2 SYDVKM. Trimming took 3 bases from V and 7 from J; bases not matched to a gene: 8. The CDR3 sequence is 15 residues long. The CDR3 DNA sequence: TGTGCCAGCAGTTTGTCCAGCGGGAGAGTGAATGAGCAGTTCTTC. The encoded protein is CASSLSSGRVNEQFF.

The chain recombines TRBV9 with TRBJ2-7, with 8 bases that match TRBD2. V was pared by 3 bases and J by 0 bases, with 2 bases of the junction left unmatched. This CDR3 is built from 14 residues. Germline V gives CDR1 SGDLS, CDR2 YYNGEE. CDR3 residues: CASSGTSSSYEQYF. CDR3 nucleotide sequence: TGTGCCAGCAGCGGGACTAGCAGCTCCTACGAGCAGTACTTC. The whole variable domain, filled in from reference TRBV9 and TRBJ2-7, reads DSGVTQTPKHLITATGQRVTLRCSPRSGDLSVYWYQQSLDQGLQFLIQYYNGEERAKGNILERFSAQQFPDLHSELNLSSLELGDSALYFCASSGTSSSYEQYFGPGTRLTVT.

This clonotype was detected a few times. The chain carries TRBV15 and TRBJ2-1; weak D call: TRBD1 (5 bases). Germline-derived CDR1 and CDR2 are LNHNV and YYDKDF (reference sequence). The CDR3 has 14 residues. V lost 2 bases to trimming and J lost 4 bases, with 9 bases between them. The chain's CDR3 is CATSRFDRYNEQFF. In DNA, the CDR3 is TGTGCCACCAGCAGATTCGACAGATACAATGAGCAGTTCTTC.

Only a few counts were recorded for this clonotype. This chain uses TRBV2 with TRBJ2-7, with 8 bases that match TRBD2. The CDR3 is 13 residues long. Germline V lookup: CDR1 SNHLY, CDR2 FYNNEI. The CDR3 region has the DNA TGTGCTCTAGGAGGACTAGCAGACTACGAGCAGTACTTC. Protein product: CALGGLADYEQYF.

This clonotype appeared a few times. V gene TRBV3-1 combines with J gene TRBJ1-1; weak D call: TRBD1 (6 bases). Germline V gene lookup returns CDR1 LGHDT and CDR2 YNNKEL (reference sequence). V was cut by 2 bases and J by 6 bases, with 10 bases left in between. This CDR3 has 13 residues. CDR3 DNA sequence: TGTGCCAGCAGCCAACAGGGGAGAGCTGAAGCTTTCTTT. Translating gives CASSQQGRAEAFF.

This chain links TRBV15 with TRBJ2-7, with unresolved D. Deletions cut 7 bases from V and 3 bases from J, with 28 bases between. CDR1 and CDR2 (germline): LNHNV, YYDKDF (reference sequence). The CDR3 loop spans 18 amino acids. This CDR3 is CATTKGGRFYGLGYEQYF. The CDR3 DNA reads TGTGCCACCACCAAGGGCGGACGGTTTTATGGATTGGGCTACGAGCAGTACTTC.

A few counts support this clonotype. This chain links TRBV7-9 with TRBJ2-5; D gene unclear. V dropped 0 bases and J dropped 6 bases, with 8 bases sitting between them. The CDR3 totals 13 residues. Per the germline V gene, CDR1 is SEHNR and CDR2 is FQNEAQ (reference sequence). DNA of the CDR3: TGTGCCAGCAGCTTAGCGGTGGGCCAGACCCAGTACTTC. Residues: CASSLAVGQTQYF. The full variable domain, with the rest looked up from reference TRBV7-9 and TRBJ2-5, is DTGVSQNPRHKITKRGQNVTFRCDPISEHNRLYWYRQTLGQGPEFLTYFQNEAQLEKSRLLSDRFSAERPKGSFSTLEIQRTEQGDSAMYLCASSLAVGQTQYFGPGTRLLVL.

CDR3 in amino acids: CASSRTDGRQETQYF. As DNA, the CDR3 is TGCGCCAGCAGTCGGACGGACGGCAGACAAGAGACCCAGTACTTC. The V and J genes are TRBV4-3 and TRBJ2-5; D ambiguous. CDR1 is LGHNA, CDR2 YSLEER, per germline. Trimming removed 6 bases from V and 2 bases from J, with 16 bases in between. The CDR3 covers 15 residues.

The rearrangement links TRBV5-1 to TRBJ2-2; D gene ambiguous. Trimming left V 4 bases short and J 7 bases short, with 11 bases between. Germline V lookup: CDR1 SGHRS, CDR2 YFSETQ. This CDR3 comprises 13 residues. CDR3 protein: CASSATVDGELFF. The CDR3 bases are TGCGCCAGCAGCGCGACGGTGGACGGGGAGCTGTTTTTT. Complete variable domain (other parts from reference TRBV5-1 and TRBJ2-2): KAGVTQTPRYLIKTRGQQVTLSCSPISGHRSVSWYQQTPGQGLQFLFEYFSETQRNKGNFPGRFSGRQFSNSRSEMNVSTLELGDSALYLCASSATVDGELFFGEGSRLTVL.

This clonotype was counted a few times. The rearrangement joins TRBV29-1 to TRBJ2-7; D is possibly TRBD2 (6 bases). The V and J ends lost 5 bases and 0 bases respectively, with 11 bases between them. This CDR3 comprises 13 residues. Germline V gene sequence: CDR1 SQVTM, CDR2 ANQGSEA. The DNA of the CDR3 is TGCAGCGTTACGACGGGAGTCTCCTACGAGCAGTACTTC. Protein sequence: CSVTTGVSYEQYF.

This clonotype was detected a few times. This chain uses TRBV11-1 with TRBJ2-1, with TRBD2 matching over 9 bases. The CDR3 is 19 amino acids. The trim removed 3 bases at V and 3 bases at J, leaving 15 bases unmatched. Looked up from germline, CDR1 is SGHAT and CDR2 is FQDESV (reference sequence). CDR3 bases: TGTGCCAGCAGCTTTCGGTCCTTCCAGGCGGGAGGGCTCTACAATGAGCAGTTCTTC. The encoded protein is CASSFRSFQAGGLYNEQFF.

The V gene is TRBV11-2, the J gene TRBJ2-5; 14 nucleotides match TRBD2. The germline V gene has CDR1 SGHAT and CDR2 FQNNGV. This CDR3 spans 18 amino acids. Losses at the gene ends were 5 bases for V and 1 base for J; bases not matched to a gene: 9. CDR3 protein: CASSRRLAGGRIQETQYF. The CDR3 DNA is TGTGCCAGCAGCCGCAGACTAGCGGGGGGGCGGATCCAAGAGACCCAGTACTTC.

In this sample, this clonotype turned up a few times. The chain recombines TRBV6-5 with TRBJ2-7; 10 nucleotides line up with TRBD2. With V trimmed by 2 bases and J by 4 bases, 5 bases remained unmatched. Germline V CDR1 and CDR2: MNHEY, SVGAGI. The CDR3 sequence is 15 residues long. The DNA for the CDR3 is TGTGCCAGCAGTTACGGGGCTAGCGGGAGTTACGAGCAGTACTTC. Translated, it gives CASSYGASGSYEQYF.

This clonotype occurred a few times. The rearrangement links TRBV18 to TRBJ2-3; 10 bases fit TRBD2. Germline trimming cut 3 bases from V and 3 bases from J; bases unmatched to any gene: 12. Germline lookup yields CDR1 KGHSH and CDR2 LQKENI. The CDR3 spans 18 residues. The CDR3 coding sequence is TGTGCCAGCTCACCGGGCTGGGGGACTAGCGATGGAACAGATACGCAGTATTTT. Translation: CASSPGWGTSDGTDTQYF.

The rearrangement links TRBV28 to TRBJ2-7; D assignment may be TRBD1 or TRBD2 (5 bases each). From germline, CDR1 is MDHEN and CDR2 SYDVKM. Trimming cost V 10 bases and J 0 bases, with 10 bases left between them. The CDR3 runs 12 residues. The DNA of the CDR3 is TGTGCCACCCGGGACGGCTCCTACGAGCAGTACTTC. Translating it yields CATRDGSYEQYF.

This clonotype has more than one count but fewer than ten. CDR3: CASSLRGTSGANVLTF. The CDR3 bases are TGTGCCAGCAGCTTAAGGGGTACATCTGGGGCCAACGTCCTGACTTTC. The V and J genes are TRBV7-3 and TRBJ2-6; D is ambiguous. The CDR3 is made up of 16 amino acids. In germline, CDR1 is SGHTA, CDR2 FQGTGA. V gave up 1 base and J gave up 1 base, with 8 bases separating them.

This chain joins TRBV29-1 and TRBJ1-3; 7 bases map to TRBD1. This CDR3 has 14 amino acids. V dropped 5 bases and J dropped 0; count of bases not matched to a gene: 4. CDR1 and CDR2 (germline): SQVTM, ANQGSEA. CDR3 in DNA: TGCAGCGTTCTCACAGGGGACTCTGGAAACACCATATATTTT. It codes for CSVLTGDSGNTIYF.

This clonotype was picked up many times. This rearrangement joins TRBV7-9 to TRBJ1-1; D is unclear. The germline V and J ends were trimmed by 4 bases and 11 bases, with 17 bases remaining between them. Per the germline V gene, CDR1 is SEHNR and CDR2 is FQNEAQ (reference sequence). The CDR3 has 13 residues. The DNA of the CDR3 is TGTGCCAGCAGCTCGCAACTTGAGGTGGGGGCTTTCTTT. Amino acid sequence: CASSSQLEVGAFF.